Sequencing of this T cell receptor beta chain was carried out in a study of human T cells and chemical hapten exposure. The time point is: patch test 2, 6 weeks after DPC sensitization. Treatment meaning: therapeutic diphenylcyclopropenone sensitization with weekly scalp DPC. Ten or more counts support this clonotype. TCRdb processed the RACE reads anew with MiXCR; each CDR3 protein has one entry. The repertoire holds about 400,000 distinct CDR3 sequences, with about 6% as singletons. The CDR3 runs 15 residues. Germline assignment: CDR1 SGHTA and CDR2 FQGNSA. The V segment lost 1 base and the J segment 13 bases; nucleotides outside the gene matches: 10.

The sequence was collected from a woman between 18 and 30 years old with alopecia areata. Some clones in this sample may be carry-over from other donors' samples. The chain recombines TRBV7-2 with TRBJ1-6; 7 positions agree with TRBD1. The sequenced sample was whole blood, obtained in connection with sensitization to the hapten diphenylcyclopropenone (DPC). The CDR3 DNA reads TGTGCCAGCAGCTTAGATGGGACAGCCTCTAGGCCCCTCCACTTT. Its protein is CASSLDGTASRPLHF.